This T cell receptor (beta chain) was captured in a study of blood T cell repertoires in COVID-19. Looking at the study overall: The United States, Italy and Spain were the sources of the acute and convalescent COVID-19 samples.

The V segment lost 7 bases and the J segment 5 bases; nucleotides outside the gene matches: 8. The CDR3 is made up of 13 amino acids. Germline CDR1 MGHRA, CDR2 YSYEKL. This clone was detected a few times. Adults between roughly 18 and 95 years of age took part from 20 to 25 US areas. Clinical histories supplied by participants themselves formed the basis of cohort assignment. Generated by immunoSEQ multiplex PCR, the TCRdb table keeps only in-frame clones and is missing some. The table shows 380,000 or so clones, with more than 75% occurring only once. Material: PBMCs or T cells enriched from blood (not recorded which). This clonotype was obtained from a woman in her twenties or thirties with acute COVID-19. The chain carries TRBV4-1 and TRBJ2-7, with 7 nucleotides matching TRBD1. CDR3 sequence: CASNQGELDEQYF. The DNA for the CDR3 is TGCGCCAGCAATCAGGGGGAGTTGGACGAGCAGTACTTC.